This TCR beta chain stems from a study of T cell responses to AZD1222 COVID-19 vaccine (dated by TCRdb to the early 2020s). Regarding the study in general: TCR sequencing was performed for roughly 250 trial participants, of whom around 200 were given two doses of AZD1222 and roughly 25 were given two doses of MenACWY control vaccine. Trial participants were enrolled by age into subgroups of 18-55, 56-69 and 70-plus years, and around 150, 28 and 57 TCR-sequenced participants, respectively, were included in these subgroups.

Summary of the overall study and its limitations: A significant rise in spike-specific TCR breadth and depth was observed after two AZD1222 doses relative to day 0 and relative to MenACWY recipients. Conclusions about previously exposed vaccinees are limited, since just a handful of AZD1222 recipients were seropositive for SARS-CoV-2 at baseline. The whole spike protein was spanned by vaccine-associated CD4 TCRs, and dominant responses were seen in regions 160-218 and 743-854. Participants were mostly white British and included more females than males, and it was suggested by the authors that clonal diversity may have been underestimated. Nearly half of unique spike-specific TCRs reportedly recognized epitopes outside regions mutated in the B.1.351 and B.1.1.7 variants. In the small 56-69-year group, the increase in depth fell short of significance, most likely because of low power. Because no samples from the day 14 peak response were available, repertoires could be characterized only after the peak T cell response.

Germline trimming amounts to 5 bases on V and 7 bases on J, with 5 as the count of junction bases outside the gene matches. CDR1 and CDR2 (SNHLY, FYNNEI) derive from the germline V gene. The CDR3 contains 14 residues, cysteine and phenylalanine counted. Only the CDR3 DNA stays, 42 bases, in frame from base 1. The label giving this sample's time point can be read as: about 28 days (+/-7) after the second vaccine dose. The sample's treatment or condition label, in plain terms: meningococcal conjugate vaccine given as trial control. Vaccinee samples were obtained from the UK trials COV001 and COV002, which included a single-blind randomized controlled phase 2/3 trial of AZD1222 (ChAdOx1 nCoV-19) in healthy adults. For TCRbeta chain sequencing, PBMC samples from trial participants were taken at day 0 and at day 28 after the second dose. The CDR3 regions of human TCRbeta chains were analyzed by immunosequencing. As for how the authors treated the data: TCRs in the repertoires were compared against a reference library of SARS-CoV-2-specific TCRs that had been generated with the MIRA antigen-specificity platform. Breadth was defined as the fraction of unique TCRs that were SARS-CoV-2-associated. Depth was defined as the fraction of total T cells that were SARS-CoV-2-associated. Using the MIRA data, each spike-specific TCR was assigned both to the spike region to which the TCR was reactive and to a CD4 or CD8 class. Log10-transformed breadth and depth values were compared by one-way ANOVA with Sidak's multiple comparisons tests. Imported from immuneACCESS, the table was reduced by TCRdb to in-frame sequences with V and J called. These copies leave out some clones; in studies compared against another copy, an unresolved V gene accounts for under half, and the cause of the remainder is not known. V, J and clone size derive from that table, while D and trimming were established from the DNA sequence. The sample table contains some 150,000 clones; only one count was recorded for 88% of them. The ten largest account for 5.4% of the sample.

On this clone itself: The antigen it recognizes is unknown. No qualities accompany the bases; no much larger clone lies one base away.

The rearranged segments are TRBV2 and TRBJ2-2; 9 bases in the junction line up with TRBD1. The sequences come from peripheral blood, collected 28 days after the second dose of the MenACWY control vaccine. This clonotype originated in an adult who received the MenACWY meningococcal vaccine as a control. The sequence in DNA is TGTGCCAGCAGTCCGGGACAGGGCATCGGGGAGCTGTTTTTT. The resulting protein is CASSPGQGIGELFF.